Each of the 29 T cell receptor beta chains below was sequenced from the same sample in a study of T cell responses to AZD1222 COVID-19 vaccine. Sequencing was performed with immunoSEQ multiplex PCR; in TCRdb, only in-frame clones are kept and a portion is missing. The sample carries approximately 130,000 clones, 80% to 90% recorded once. Source: peripheral blood, taken on day 0 of AZD1222 vaccination. The receptors were sampled from an adult in good health.

This clone appeared a single time. This chain joins TRBV18 and TRBJ1-5; no definite D call. CDR1 KGHSH and CDR2 LQKENI come from the germline V gene. Trimming stripped 2 bases from V and 0 bases from J, with 8 bases between. CDR3 length: 15 amino acids. The chain's CDR3 is CASSPTDYSNQPQHF. CDR3 sequence (DNA): TGTGCCAGCTCACCAACGGACTATAGCAATCAGCCCCAGCATTTT.

The chain joins TRBV18 to TRBJ2-1; D gene unclear. The V end was cut by 0 bases, the J end by 8 bases, with 8 bases between. The CDR3 extends over 13 amino acids. Germline values: CDR1 KGHSH, CDR2 LQKENI. The CDR3 DNA reads TGTGCCAGCTCACCACCCTCTCTTTATGAGCAGTTCTTC. Encoded protein: CASSPPSLYEQFF.

This chain joins TRBV6-4 and TRBJ2-6; perhaps TRBD2 as D (5 bases). Trimming removed 5 bases at V and 2 bases at J, with 7 bases between. CDR1 MRHNA and CDR2 SNTAGT come from the germline V gene. The CDR3 consists of 14 residues. The CDR3, as DNA: TGTGCCAGCAGTACTAGTGCTGGGGCCAACGTCCTGACTTTC. Its protein product is CASSTSAGANVLTF.

This chain joins TRBV5-4 and TRBJ1-4, with TRBD1 as a possible D gene (6 bases). Trimming removed 0 bases from V and 7 bases from J, with 13 bases in between. CDR1 is SGHNT and CDR2 is YYREEE in the germline V gene (reference sequence). The CDR3 loop spans 15 amino acids. The CDR3 protein is CASSLAGGSSEKLFF. CDR3 DNA: TGTGCCAGCAGCTTGGCCGGGGGCAGTAGTGAAAAACTGTTTTTT.

The rearrangement links TRBV3-1 (or the pseudogene TRBV3-2) to TRBJ2-2, with D hard to call. Germline V gene data show CDR1 as LGHDT and CDR2 as YNNKEL (reference sequence). The CDR3 has 12 amino acids. The germline V and J ends were trimmed by 4 bases and 5 bases, with 5 bases remaining between them. The CDR3 loop is CASSRLTGELFF. The CDR3, as DNA: TGTGCCAGCAGCCGGCTGACCGGGGAGCTGTTTTTT.

The J gene is TRBJ1-5, the V gene TRBV28; possibly TRBD1 for D (5 bases). The CDR3 length is 17 residues. Trimming cost V 5 bases and J 1 base, with 18 bases left between them. The germline V gene has CDR1 MDHEN and CDR2 SYDVKM. CDR3 sequence (DNA): TGTGCCAGCAGTAAGAATTCCGACAGTCCAAGCAATCAGCCCCAGCATTTT. This gives the protein CASSKNSDSPSNQPQHF.

V is TRBV19 and J is TRBJ1-4; 9 bases agree with TRBD1. The germline V gene encodes CDR1 LNHDA and CDR2 SQIVND (reference sequence). The CDR3 has 16 amino acids. V was pared by 5 bases and J by 7 bases, with 11 bases of the junction left unmatched. CDR3 sequence: CASSPTDRGGSEKLFF. CDR3 sequence (DNA): TGTGCCAGTAGTCCTACGGACAGGGGAGGGAGTGAAAAACTGTTTTTT.

This chain joins TRBV11-3 and TRBJ1-2, with D possibly matching TRBD1 (5 bases). CDR3 size: 12 residues. In germline, CDR1 is SGHNT, CDR2 YENEEA. Trimming cost V 2 bases and J 8 bases, with 9 bases left between them. Written as DNA, the CDR3 is TGTGCCAGCAGCTTACAGGGAAAGGGCTACACCTTC. Residues: CASSLQGKGYTF.

The rearrangement joins TRBV2 to TRBJ2-5; TRBD1 aligns across 8 bases. V lost 6 bases and J lost 5; bases outside the gene matches: 5. CDR3 length: 13 amino acids. Germline CDR1 and CDR2: SNHLY and FYNNEI. The CDR3 DNA sequence: TGTGCCAGCAGGCCGACAGGGGCCGAGACCCAGTACTTC. This gives the protein CASRPTGAETQYF.

This clone showed up just once. This rearrangement joins TRBV5-1 to TRBJ2-5; D gene unclear. The ends were cut back, 5 bases at V and 5 bases at J, with 16 bases in the middle. This CDR3 spans 14 amino acids. The germline CDR1 and CDR2 sequences are SGHRS and YFSETQ. In DNA form, the CDR3 reads TGCGCCAGCAGGGCCGTTGTCGAGGATGAGACCCAGTACTTC. It is translated as CASRAVVEDETQYF.

V and J are TRBV19 and TRBJ2-7; D could derive from TRBD1 or TRBD2 (5 bases each). Germline V gene sequence: CDR1 LNHDA, CDR2 SQIVND (reference sequence). Trimming stripped 5 bases from V and 11 bases from J, with 13 bases between. This CDR3 has 11 residues. The CDR3 sequence is CASSFGTLEYF. The CDR3 coding sequence is TGTGCCAGTAGTTTCGGGACCCTGGAGTACTTC.

This clone was recorded only once. This chain links TRBV29-1 with TRBJ1-1; 7 bases line up with TRBD1. Germline loops: CDR1 SQVTM, CDR2 ANQGSEA. The CDR3 totals 14 residues. After removal of 4 bases from V and 3 bases from J, the junction contained 8 bases not matched to a gene. DNA of the CDR3: TGCAGCGTTGCAGAGGGGGCTATGGACACTGAAGCTTTCTTT. Encoded protein: CSVAEGAMDTEAFF.

The genes are TRBV3-1 (or the pseudogene TRBV3-2) and TRBJ1-4; 7 nucleotides match TRBD1. The CDR3 extends over 16 amino acids. The germline CDR1 and CDR2 sequences are LGHDT and YNNKEL (reference sequence). The junction had 7 bases not matched to a gene; V was cut back by 1 base and J by 5 bases. The DNA for the CDR3 is TGTGCCAGCAGCCAAGTGACCGGGACAGAGAATGAAAAACTGTTTTTT. It codes for CASSQVTGTENEKLFF.

In its sample, this clone was seen a few times. J is TRBJ2-2 and V is TRBV24-1; 8 bases align to TRBD2. Germline CDR1 is KGHDR and CDR2 is SFDVKD. The junction had 7 bases not matched to a gene; V was cut back by 4 bases and J by 4 bases. The CDR3 covers 16 residues. CDR3 DNA: TGTGCCACCAGTGACTGGACTAGCTCCGGCACCGGGGAGCTGTTTTTT. Translated, it gives CATSDWTSSGTGELFF.

The chain is built from TRBV4-1 and TRBJ1-2; a possible D gene is TRBD1 (5 bases). V lost 0 bases to trimming and J lost 10 bases, with 9 bases between them. In germline, CDR1 is MGHRA, CDR2 YSYEKL. The CDR3 sequence is 12 residues long. The DNA for the CDR3 is TGCGCCAGCAGCCAAGATCAGGGAACCTACACCTTC. It codes for CASSQDQGTYTF.

This chain uses TRBV5-6 with TRBJ2-5; 12 nucleotides match TRBD2. Per the germline V gene, CDR1 is SGHDT and CDR2 is YYEEEE. The V gene end was trimmed by 4 bases and the J gene end by 1 base; junction bases not matched to a gene: 5. This CDR3 is 16 amino acids long. CDR3 DNA: TGTGCCAGCAGCCCTAGACTAGCGGGAGTCCAAGAGACCCAGTACTTC. Its protein is CASSPRLAGVQETQYF.

This sequence joins TRBV19 and TRBJ1-2, with 9 bases fitting TRBD1. Germline assignment: CDR1 LNHDA and CDR2 SQIVND (reference sequence). This CDR3 is 14 amino acids long. Germline trimming cut 2 bases from V and 6 bases from J; bases unmatched to any gene: 4. CDR3 protein: CASSILTGGHGYTF. CDR3 sequence (DNA): TGTGCCAGTAGTATATTGACAGGGGGACATGGCTACACCTTC. Full variable domain (missing parts from reference TRBV19 and TRBJ1-2): DGGITQSPKYLFRKEGQNVTLSCEQNLNHDAMYWYRQDPGQGLRLIYYSQIVNDFQKGDIAEGYSVSREKKESFPLTVTSAQKNPTAFYLCASSILTGGHGYTFGSGTRLTVV.

The V and J genes are TRBV10-3 and TRBJ2-7; TRBD2 matches at 11 bases. The CDR3 has 19 amino acids. Unmatched junction bases numbered 18, after V lost 5 bases and J lost 3 bases. Germline V gene sequence: CDR1 ENHRY, CDR2 SYGVKD. For the CDR3, the DNA is TGTGCCATCAGTTCTTTAGCGGGAGGGCCTATATCAAGAAACTACGAGCAGTACTTC. Translation gives CAISSLAGGPISRNYEQYF.

V usage is TRBV28 and J usage is TRBJ2-1; TRBD2 aligns across 13 bases. Germline trimming cut 6 bases from V and 9 bases from J; bases unmatched to any gene: 17. Germline V gives CDR1 MDHEN, CDR2 SYDVKM. This CDR3 has 18 residues. CDR3 amino acids: CASSRSLGLAGSGGEQFF. CDR3 coding DNA: TGTGCCAGCAGCCGCTCCTTGGGACTAGCGGGGTCGGGGGGTGAGCAGTTCTTC.

This clone was found a few times. The chain joins TRBV7-2 to TRBJ2-4; 8 bases are a match to TRBD1. Trimming took 5 bases from V and 8 from J; bases not matched to a gene: 5. Germline CDR1 SGHTA, CDR2 FQGNSA. The CDR3 extends over 13 amino acids. The CDR3 protein is CASSVGTGDIQYF. CDR3 in DNA: TGTGCCAGCAGCGTTGGGACAGGCGACATTCAGTACTTC.

The CDR3 DNA is TGCAGCGTAGCTTCGGGACAGTTTGATCGCGAGCAGTACTTC. It codes for CSVASGQFDREQYF. The chain recombines TRBV29-1 with TRBJ2-7; 7 nucleotides match TRBD1. The CDR3 covers 14 residues. Germline loops: CDR1 SQVTM, CDR2 ANQGSEA. J gave up 6 bases and V 6 bases, and 14 bases lay outside the gene matches.

The chain combines TRBV27 with TRBJ2-7; TRBD2 aligns across 10 bases. CDR3 length equals 16 residues. V shed 4 bases and J 4 bases; nucleotides not matched to a gene: 10. Germline values: CDR1 MNHEY, CDR2 SMNVEV (reference sequence). CDR3 region: CASSWSRPAGGYEQYF. CDR3 sequence (DNA): TGTGCCAGCAGTTGGTCTCGGCCAGCGGGAGGGTACGAGCAGTACTTC.

The chain has TRBV19 and TRBJ1-4; D uncertain. Germline V gene lookup returns CDR1 LNHDA and CDR2 SQIVND (reference sequence). The CDR3 loop spans 11 amino acids. The V and J ends lost 5 bases and 8 bases respectively, with 6 bases between them. CDR3 region: CASSQQEKLFF. For the CDR3, the DNA is TGTGCCAGTAGTCAGCAGGAAAAACTGTTTTTT.

The gene calls are TRBV12-3 or TRBV12-4 and TRBJ1-5; the D is unclear. CDR3 length: 12 amino acids. V was clipped by 8 bases and J by 4 bases, with 9 bases between them. Here the CDR3 DNA reads TGTGCCAGCCAAAGGGAAAATCAGCCCCAGCATTTT. Protein sequence: CASQRENQPQHF.

The genes are TRBV9 and TRBJ2-7; TRBD1 aligns across 9 bases. This CDR3 is built from 16 residues. V lost 0 bases and J lost 4; bases outside the gene matches: 8. Germline lookup yields CDR1 SGDLS and CDR2 YYNGEE. This CDR3 reads CASSVELGQGFYEQYF. CDR3 nucleotide sequence: TGTGCCAGCAGCGTAGAATTGGGACAGGGTTTTTACGAGCAGTACTTC.

Points on this clone: An end of the junction differs from the germline gene, which may be a read error. The chain combines TRBV3-1 (or the pseudogene TRBV3-2) with TRBJ1-6; TRBD1 matches at 11 bases. Germline V gene lookup returns CDR1 LGHDT and CDR2 YNNKEL (reference sequence). The CDR3 is 11 amino acids. In DNA, the CDR3 is TGTGCCAGCAGCCCGGGACAGGGGGTCACTTGG. This codes for CASSPGQGVTW.

The chain employs TRBV3-1 (or the pseudogene TRBV3-2) and TRBJ2-3; possible D gene TRBD1, 6 bases. The CDR3 loop spans 12 amino acids. The V end lost 7 bases, the J end lost 10 bases, and 15 bases lay between the germline ends. Per germline, CDR1 LGHDT and CDR2 YNNKEL (reference sequence). The CDR3 DNA is TGTGCCAGCAAGGGGGAGATACACTCGCAGTATTTT. This encodes CASKGEIHSQYF.

This clone was detected only once. This specimen includes other DNA sequences encoding the same CDR3. CDR3 bases: TGTGCCAGCTCACCAAGACAGAACACTGAAGCTTTCTTT. This encodes CASSPRQNTEAFF. V usage is TRBV18 and J usage is TRBJ1-1; D is unclear. V was clipped by 2 bases and J by 1 base, with 5 bases between them. This CDR3 region has 13 residues. CDR1 and CDR2 (germline): KGHSH, LQKENI.

V usage is TRBV11-2 and J usage is TRBJ2-7; D call uncertain. The CDR3 is 14 amino acids. Germline V gene sequence: CDR1 SGHAT, CDR2 FQNNGV. The germline V and J ends were trimmed by 5 bases and 3 bases, with 14 bases remaining between them. The CDR3 spells CASSRPPNNYEQYF. The CDR3 DNA sequence: TGTGCCAGCAGCCGCCCCCCCAACAACTACGAGCAGTACTTC.